This T cell receptor (beta chain) comes out of a study of T cells in Graves' hyperthyroidism and ophthalmopathy. The CDR3 loop spans 16 amino acids. V shed 2 bases, J shed 5 bases, and the junction held 9 bases outside the gene matches. The germline V gene has CDR1 DFQATT and CDR2 SNEGSKA (reference sequence). This clonotype was counted at least ten times. Researchers amplified the TCR beta CDR3 regions from RNA transcripts. The TCR CDR3 was amplified in a first-round RT-PCR using the HTBI primer set. TCRdb reanalysed the multiplex PCR reads using MiXCR and keeps one entry per CDR3 protein. This sample has about 380,000 distinct CDR3 sequences; roughly 14% occur once, and the top ten carry less than 25%.

The V gene is TRBV20-1, the J gene TRBJ2-5; TRBD1 aligns across 12 bases. The sequence was obtained from a man younger than 40 with Graves' hyperthyroidism that later progressed to Graves' ophthalmopathy. Sequenced sample: blood. In nucleotides, the CDR3 is TGCAGTGCTAGAACCCGGGACAGGGGGCGCGGGGAGACCCAGTACTTC. The encoded protein is CSARTRDRGRGETQYF.